This T cell receptor beta chain emerged from a study of blood T cell repertoires in COVID-19. Germline CDR1 and CDR2: MGHRA and YSYEKL. This CDR3 contains 16 residues. The J segment lost 0 bases and the V segment lost 0 bases, leaving 5 bases of the junction unmatched. Only in-frame clones appear in the TCRdb table, and some are missing; sequencing was by immunoSEQ multiplex PCR. The sample comprises 200,000 to 250,000 clones, roughly 90% of which are singletons, and roughly 2.5% rests with the top ten. The source of this sequence is a woman in her sixties or seventies with acute or convalescent COVID-19. Input material: peripheral blood. The chain recombines TRBV4-1 with TRBJ2-7, with 7 bases matching TRBD2. CDR3 in DNA: TGCGCCAGCAGCCAAGATGGTAGCGGGTACTCCTACGAGCAGTACTTC. Its protein is CASSQDGSGYSYEQYF.